These 28 T cell receptor beta chains came from one sample sequenced in a study of vaccination effects on CD4 cells after COVID-19. These receptors are not linked to any known antigen. Using viral peptide pools, the ViraFEST assay grew out antigen-specific CD4+ T cells prior to sequencing. Around day 10 of culture, CD4+ T cells were separated out. Each participant was given two doses of one vaccine (BNT162b2 or mRNA-1273). Method: immunoSEQ multiplex PCR; TCRdb's copy keeps in-frame clones and lacks some. The profile shows 25,000 to 30,000 clones, roughly 74% of them singletons. Sequencing used CD4+ T cells from PBMCs cultured with HCoV-NL63 spike peptides, obtained after COVID-19 vaccination. These receptor sequences come from a human donor who received a COVID-19 vaccine.

The rearrangement links TRBV11-3 to TRBJ2-2; the match to TRBD1 covers 9 bases. From germline, CDR1 is SGHNT and CDR2 YENEEA. V lost 5 bases, J lost 4 bases, and 11 bases stayed unmatched. The CDR3 covers 17 residues. The CDR3 region has the DNA TGTGCCAGCAGCACAACCTACAGGGGGCGAGGCACCGGGGAGCTGTTTTTT. It translates to CASSTTYRGRGTGELFF.

This sequence joins TRBV6-5 and TRBJ2-1; D gene uncertain. Deletions cut 6 bases from V and 5 bases from J, with 8 bases between. This CDR3 spans 12 amino acids. Germline V lookup: CDR1 MNHEY, CDR2 SVGAGI. The CDR3 protein is CASSQDNNEQFF. DNA for the CDR3: TGTGCCAGCAGCCAGGATAACAATGAGCAGTTCTTC.

The rearrangement uses TRBV18 and TRBJ2-3; 12 nucleotides agree with TRBD2. Germline loops: CDR1 KGHSH, CDR2 LQKENI. J gave up 3 bases and V 5 bases, and 6 bases lay outside the gene matches. CDR3 length: 16 amino acids. CDR3 DNA: TGTGCCAGCTCAGCGACTAGCGGGAGATCAACAGATACGCAGTATTTT. It is translated as CASSATSGRSTDTQYF.

This rearrangement joins TRBV10-2 to TRBJ2-3; TRBD2 matches at 9 bases. Germline assignment: CDR1 WSHSY and CDR2 SAAADI. The CDR3 sequence is 15 residues long. V was clipped by 8 bases and J by 1 base; unmatched bases: 7. CDR3 loop: CASLGVAGGTDTQYF. CDR3 DNA sequence: TGCGCCAGCTTAGGTGTAGCGGGAGGCACAGATACGCAGTATTTT.

To note about this clone: Other DNA sequences of this sample code for an identical CDR3. V gene TRBV29-1 combines with J gene TRBJ2-7, with TRBD1 as a possible D gene (6 bases). Germline CDR1 and CDR2: SQVTM and ANQGSEA. Trimming shortened V by 2 bases and J by 1 base, and 12 bases separated the two germline ends. The CDR3 has 14 amino acids. CDR3 DNA sequence: TGCAGCGTTGAAAGGGGGTCTGGATCCTACGAGCAGTACTTC. Translated, it gives CSVERGSGSYEQYF.

J is TRBJ2-1 and V is TRBV3-1 (or the pseudogene TRBV3-2), with D possibly TRBD2 on 5 matching bases. The CDR3 has 13 amino acids. Germline values: CDR1 LGHDT, CDR2 YNNKEL (reference sequence). V gave up 3 bases and J gave up 10 bases, with 13 bases separating them. This chain's CDR3 is CASSQNGGGEQFF. For the CDR3, the DNA is TGTGCCAGCAGCCAGAATGGCGGCGGGGAGCAGTTCTTC.

This clone was counted once. The V and J genes are TRBV2 and TRBJ2-7; D unclear. The CDR3 contains 10 residues. V was shortened by 6 bases and J by 3 bases, with 3 bases between the two germline ends. Germline lookup yields CDR1 SNHLY and CDR2 FYNNEI. The chain's CDR3 is CASRLYEQYF. CDR3 nucleotides: TGTGCCAGCAGACTCTACGAGCAGTACTTC.

This rearrangement joins TRBV6-5 to TRBJ1-2, with TRBD1 matching over 8 bases. Looked up from germline, CDR1 is MNHEY and CDR2 is SVGAGI. The CDR3 is 14 residues long. V dropped 5 bases and J dropped 3; count of bases not matched to a gene: 5. CDR3 in amino acids: CASSRTGSDYGYTF. CDR3 in DNA: TGTGCCAGCAGTCGGACAGGGAGCGACTATGGCTACACCTTC.

This sequence joins TRBV6-5 and TRBJ2-7, with D possibly matching TRBD1 (6 bases). Germline V gene lookup returns CDR1 MNHEY and CDR2 SVGAGI. The CDR3 length is 15 residues. Trimming shortened V by 6 bases and J by 0 bases, and 15 bases separated the two germline ends. CDR3 in DNA: TGTGCCAGCAGGACCTACGGGACATTCTCCTACGAGCAGTACTTC. It is translated as CASRTYGTFSYEQYF.

The chain employs TRBV6-5 and TRBJ2-5, with D possibly TRBD2 on 6 matching bases. This CDR3 region has 16 residues. Germline values: CDR1 MNHEY, CDR2 SVGAGI. Trimming stripped 3 bases from V and 3 bases from J, with 17 bases between. CDR3 residues: CASSYPPGGVKETQYF. In nucleotides, the CDR3 is TGTGCCAGCAGTTATCCCCCTGGCGGGGTAAAAGAGACCCAGTACTTC.

This sequence joins TRBV6-1 and TRBJ1-4; D is perhaps TRBD1 (6 bases). CDR3 length: 14 residues. Per the germline V gene, CDR1 is MNHNS and CDR2 is SASEGT. The V end was cut by 1 base, the J end by 5 bases, with 8 bases between. Here the CDR3 DNA reads TGTGCCAGCAGTGAAGACAGGGTGAATGAAAAACTGTTTTTT. Translation: CASSEDRVNEKLFF.

V usage is TRBV6-2 or TRBV6-3 and J usage is TRBJ1-2; D is unresolved. Germline V gene lookup returns CDR1 MNHEY and CDR2 SVGEGT. V lost 5 bases and J 6 bases, leaving 13 bases between the germline ends. The CDR3 spans 13 residues. The CDR3: CASSRPFPDGYTF. CDR3 DNA: TGTGCCAGCAGTCGCCCATTCCCGGATGGCTACACCTTC.

This clone was detected only a few times. The chain is built from TRBV12-3 or TRBV12-4 and TRBJ2-7; D unresolved. V was clipped by 6 bases and J by 5 bases, with 8 bases between them. CDR3 length: 11 amino acids. In nucleotides, the CDR3 is TGTGCCAGCAGCGAATGGGACGAGCAGTACTTC. This encodes CASSEWDEQYF.

The V and J genes are TRBV5-6 and TRBJ1-2; no reliable D call. The germline gives CDR1 SGHDT, CDR2 YYEEEE. The CDR3 extends over 12 amino acids. With 1 base removed from V and 5 bases from J, the gap between germline ends came to 6 bases. The CDR3 loop reads CASSLFSYGYTF. CDR3 sequence (DNA): TGTGCCAGCAGCTTGTTTTCATATGGCTACACCTTC.

This clone has just a few counts. This chain links TRBV7-2 with TRBJ1-5, with D possibly matching TRBD1 (5 bases). The CDR3 is 15 residues long. Trimming shortened V by 2 bases and J by 5 bases, and 13 bases separated the two germline ends. Germline CDR1 and CDR2: SGHTA and FQGNSA. This CDR3 reads CASSLWGNRDQPQHF. In DNA, the CDR3 is TGTGCCAGCAGCTTATGGGGGAATAGGGATCAGCCCCAGCATTTT.

V gene TRBV5-6 combines with J gene TRBJ2-5, with unresolved D. V lost 4 bases to trimming and J lost 7 bases, with 11 bases between them. Germline V gives CDR1 SGHDT, CDR2 YYEEEE. The CDR3 loop spans 12 amino acids. This CDR3 is CASSVQTWTQYF. In DNA, the CDR3 is TGTGCCAGCAGCGTACAAACTTGGACCCAGTACTTC.

The V and J genes are TRBV7-2 and TRBJ2-3; D gene unclear. The CDR3 is 15 residues long. Germline V gene data show CDR1 as SGHTA and CDR2 as FQGNSA. Trimming removed 5 bases from V and 3 bases from J, with 15 bases in between. For the CDR3, the DNA is TGTGCCAGCAGCCCAGAACGGGTTTTTACAGATACGCAGTATTTT. Its translation is CASSPERVFTDTQYF.

V usage is TRBV6-5 and J usage is TRBJ1-1, with TRBD1 matching 8 bases. The CDR3 length is 14 residues. V was clipped by 6 bases and J by 3 bases; unmatched bases: 6. Per the germline V gene, CDR1 is MNHEY and CDR2 is SVGAGI. DNA for the CDR3: TGTGCCAGCAGACCGACAGGGGAGTACACTGAAGCTTTCTTT. Amino acids: CASRPTGEYTEAFF.

This clone was detected a few times. The chain uses TRBV2 and TRBJ1-1, with D unresolved. Trimming stripped 4 bases from V and 3 bases from J, with 9 bases between. This CDR3 has 13 amino acids. Looked up from germline, CDR1 is SNHLY and CDR2 is FYNNEI. The CDR3 DNA reads as TGTGCCAGCAGTGTCGGAGGCCACACTGAAGCTTTCTTT. Encoded protein: CASSVGGHTEAFF.

The chain joins TRBV11-2 to TRBJ2-7; 9 nucleotides match TRBD2. This CDR3 comprises 17 residues. J gave up 3 bases and V 0 bases, and 9 bases lay outside the gene matches. Germline CDR1 SGHAT, CDR2 FQNNGV. CDR3 sequence (DNA): TGTGCCAGCAGCTTAGAGGCTAGCGGGACCTACCACTACGAGCAGTACTTC. Its translation: CASSLEASGTYHYEQYF.

V and J are TRBV20-1 and TRBJ1-6; a possible D gene is TRBD1 (5 bases). Germline CDR1 reads DFQATT; CDR2 reads SNEGSKA (reference sequence). The V end was cut by 3 bases, the J end by 7 bases, with 16 bases between. The CDR3 is 15 residues long. Here the CDR3 reads CSASYSGRENSPLHF. In DNA, the CDR3 is TGCAGTGCTAGTTATTCAGGGAGAGAGAATTCACCCCTCCACTTT.

This clone showed up just a few times. The chain is built from TRBV5-6 and TRBJ1-2; D may be TRBD1 (5 bases). The CDR3 covers 14 residues. Germline CDR1 is SGHDT and CDR2 is YYEEEE. Trimming cost V 0 bases and J 4 bases, with 10 bases left between them. For the CDR3, the DNA is TGTGCCAGCAGCTTGGGGCGGGGGGGCTATGGCTACACCTTC. Translating gives CASSLGRGGYGYTF.

This clone was seen only a few times. This chain connects TRBV7-8 to TRBJ2-7, with TRBD1 matching 7 bases. CDR1 and CDR2 from the germline V gene are SGHVS and FQNEAQ. The CDR3 contains 14 residues. With 6 bases clipped from V and 1 base from J, the junction kept 6 bases outside the gene matches. The CDR3 loop reads CASSSDRESYEQYF. The CDR3 DNA sequence: TGTGCCAGCAGTTCCGACAGGGAGTCCTACGAGCAGTACTTC.

The gene calls are TRBV7-2 and TRBJ2-7, with 11 bases fitting TRBD2. The trim removed 2 bases at V and 0 bases at J, leaving 9 bases unmatched. The germline gives CDR1 SGHTA, CDR2 FQGNSA. The CDR3 runs 18 residues. CDR3 sequence: CASSLYGSGGDSSYEQYF. DNA for the CDR3: TGTGCCAGCAGCTTATATGGTAGCGGGGGGGATAGCTCCTACGAGCAGTACTTC.

The rearrangement joins TRBV28 to TRBJ1-2; perhaps TRBD1 as D (6 bases). CDR1 and CDR2 from the germline V gene are MDHEN and SYDVKM. V was shortened by 5 bases and J by 6 bases, with 19 bases between the two germline ends. CDR3 length equals 15 residues. The CDR3: CASSLPGGGFNGYTF. The CDR3 bases are TGTGCCAGCAGTCTCCCGGGGGGCGGGTTTAATGGCTACACCTTC.

This CDR3 reads CASSPAGGDYEQYF. For the CDR3, the DNA is TGTGCCAGCAGCCCGGCGGGGGGGGACTACGAGCAGTACTTC. This chain joins TRBV5-4 and TRBJ2-7; 9 nucleotides match TRBD2. With V trimmed by 4 bases and J by 3 bases, 5 bases remained unmatched. The CDR3 has 14 residues. Germline values: CDR1 SGHNT, CDR2 YYREEE (reference sequence).

The rearrangement joins TRBV18 to TRBJ1-1; D uncertain. Germline V gene data show CDR1 as KGHSH and CDR2 as LQKENI. The CDR3 is 14 residues long. Trimming left V 3 bases short and J 1 base short, with 9 bases between. This chain's CDR3 is CASSPTNRNTEAFF. The CDR3 DNA is TGTGCCAGCTCACCTACCAACAGGAACACTGAAGCTTTCTTT. Drawing the rest from reference TRBV18 and TRBJ1-1, the complete variable domain is NAGVMQNPRHLVRRRGQEARLRCSPMKGHSHVYWYRQLPEEGLKFMVYLQKENIIDESGMPKERFSAEFPKEGPSILRIQQVVRGDSAAYFCASSPTNRNTEAFFGQGTRLTVV.

This clone occurred a few times. The chain uses TRBV23-1 and TRBJ1-4; 10 bases match TRBD1. TRBV23-1 is designated an ORF whose function remains uncertain. The CDR3 runs 16 residues. Unmatched junction bases numbered 7, after V lost 2 bases and J lost 7 bases. DNA of the CDR3: TGCGCCAGCAGTCAAGCAGACAGGGGGCGAGGTGAAAAACTGTTTTTT. It yields the protein CASSQADRGRGEKLFF.